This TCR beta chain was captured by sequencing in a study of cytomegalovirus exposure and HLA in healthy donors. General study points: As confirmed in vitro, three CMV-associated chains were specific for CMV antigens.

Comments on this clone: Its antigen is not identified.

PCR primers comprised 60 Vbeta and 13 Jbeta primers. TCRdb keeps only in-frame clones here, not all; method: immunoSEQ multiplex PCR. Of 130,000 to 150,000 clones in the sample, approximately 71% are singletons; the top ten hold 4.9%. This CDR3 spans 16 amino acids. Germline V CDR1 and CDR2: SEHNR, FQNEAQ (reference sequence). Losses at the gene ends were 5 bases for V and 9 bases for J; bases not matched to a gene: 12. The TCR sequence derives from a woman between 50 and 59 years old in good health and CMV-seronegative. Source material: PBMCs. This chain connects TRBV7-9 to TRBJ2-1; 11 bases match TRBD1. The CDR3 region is CASSPDGTGGKGEQFF. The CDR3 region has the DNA TGTGCCAGCAGCCCCGACGGGACAGGGGGAAAGGGTGAGCAGTTCTTC.